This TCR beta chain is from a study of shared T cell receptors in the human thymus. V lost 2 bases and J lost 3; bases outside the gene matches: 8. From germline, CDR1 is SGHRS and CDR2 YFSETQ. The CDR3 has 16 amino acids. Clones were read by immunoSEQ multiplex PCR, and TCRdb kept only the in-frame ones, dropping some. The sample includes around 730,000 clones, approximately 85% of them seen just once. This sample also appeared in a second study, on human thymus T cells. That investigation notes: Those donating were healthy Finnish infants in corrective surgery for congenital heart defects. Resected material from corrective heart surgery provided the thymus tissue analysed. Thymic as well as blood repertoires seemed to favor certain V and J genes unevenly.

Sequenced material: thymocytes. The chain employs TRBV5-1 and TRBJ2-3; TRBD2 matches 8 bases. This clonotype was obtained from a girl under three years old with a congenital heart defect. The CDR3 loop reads CASSLRAGAVTDTQYF. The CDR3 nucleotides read TGCGCCAGCAGCTTAAGAGCGGGGGCGGTAACAGATACGCAGTATTTT.